The entry below describes one T cell receptor beta chain. The antigen remains unidentified. The authors made TCR beta cDNA libraries by 5'RACE template switching. This switching added a universal primer site and UMIs. TCRdb reprocessed the 5' RACE reads, keeping one entry per CDR3 protein, no DNA. Here the sample table reports 400,000 to 500,000 distinct CDR3 sequences. Per germline, CDR1 SGHRS and CDR2 YFSETQ. The CDR3 has 12 residues. This entry belongs to a study of T cells expressing NK-cell markers. Across the whole study: Sorted CD3+CD56+NKG2C+, CD3+CD56+NKG2C- and CD3+CD56-NKG2C+ T cells provided the TCR beta repertoires. HCMV serostatus: seven of eight sequenced donors positive, one negative. Findings and caveats of the study: Expanded clones of NKG2C+ T cells had an unclear HCMV specificity.

The sample comprised blood T cells: a sorted CD56 or NKG2C T cell subset, CD4+ or CD8+ T cells, or bulk PBMC T cells (not recorded which). The chain uses TRBV5-1 and TRBJ2-1; as DNA is missing, the TRBD2 call by TCRdb cannot be tested. This receptor was obtained from a woman between 18 and 70 years old in good health. CDR3 residues: CASSYERREQFF.